This T cell receptor (beta chain) is drawn from a study of OX40 agonist ivuxolimab in advanced cancers. Across the study: Prior therapy, whether anti-PD-1, anti-PD-L1 or anti-CTLA-4, was allowed, and less than 45% had some.

V gave up 1 base and J gave up 5 bases, with 8 bases separating them. The CDR3 spans 13 residues. Germline values: CDR1 MGHRA, CDR2 YSYEKL. This clone was observed a single time. Method: immunoSEQ multiplex PCR; TCRdb's copy keeps in-frame clones and lacks some. The sample consists of 45,000 to 70,000 clones, 85% to 90% of them appearing once. The source was CD4+ or CD8+ T cells sorted from blood, collected in a trial of the OX40 agonist ivuxolimab. This sequence was found in an adult with an advanced solid tumor such as melanoma, head and neck, liver or kidney cancer. This rearrangement joins TRBV4-1 to TRBJ2-5; unclear D gene. In DNA, the CDR3 is TGCGCCAGCAGCCAAGTTTTTACGGAGACCCAGTACTTC. This codes for CASSQVFTETQYF.